These 30 T cell receptor beta chains share one sample of origin, sequenced in a study of T cells in localized non-small cell lung cancer. The protocol was immunoSEQ multiplex PCR, while the TCRdb copy is restricted to in-frame clones and leaves out a portion. The sample has about 3,100 clones, less than 40% seen once; the top ten hold more than 7%. The sequenced sample was normal lung tissue next to the tumor, obtained before any cancer treatment. The receptors were sampled from a woman aged 40 to 75 with stage I lung adenocarcinoma.

This clone was counted a few times. The V gene is TRBV11-3, the J gene TRBJ2-3; D remains unclear. Trimming cost V 8 bases and J 2 bases, with 14 bases left between them. CDR1 SGHNT and CDR2 YENEEA come from the germline V gene. This CDR3 is built from 14 residues. DNA for the CDR3: TGTGCCAGCGTTTTCCGTCAATTCACAGATACGCAGTATTTT. Translated: CASVFRQFTDTQYF.

This clone was seen a handful of times. V gene TRBV28 combines with J gene TRBJ2-2; D unclear. Germline V gene sequence: CDR1 MDHEN, CDR2 SYDVKM. This CDR3 comprises 13 residues. The germline V and J ends were trimmed by 3 bases and 6 bases, with 8 bases remaining between them. CDR3 bases: TGTGCCAGCAGTTTTGGGTTTCCCGGGGAGCTGTTTTTT. Its translation: CASSFGFPGELFF.

This chain joins TRBV19 and TRBJ2-7, with 7 bases that match TRBD1. The CDR3 extends over 12 amino acids. V lost 10 bases and J lost 5; bases outside the gene matches: 8. Per the germline V gene, CDR1 is LNHDA and CDR2 is SQIVND (reference sequence). CDR3 DNA: TGTGCCACCTCGACAGGGATGCACGAGCAGTACTTC. Residues: CATSTGMHEQYF.

The chain links TRBV6-8 to TRBJ2-1; TRBD2 matches at 7 bases. Germline values: CDR1 MNHGY, CDR2 SAAAGT. V lost 8 bases, J lost 4 bases, and 5 bases stayed unmatched. The CDR3 consists of 13 residues. As DNA, the CDR3 is TGTGCCAGCTCTAGCGGAGAATACAATGAGCAGTTCTTC. Translating gives CASSSGEYNEQFF.

V usage is TRBV15 and J usage is TRBJ1-1, with 7 bases lining up with TRBD1. V lost 3 bases and J lost 6; bases outside the gene matches: 10. Germline V lookup: CDR1 LNHNV, CDR2 YYDKDF (reference sequence). The CDR3 has 15 amino acids. The CDR3 sequence: CATSRGGRTGSEAFF. Here the CDR3 DNA reads TGTGCCACCAGCAGGGGGGGGCGGACAGGCTCTGAAGCTTTCTTT.

This chain connects TRBV19 to TRBJ1-5; no definite D call. In germline, CDR1 is LNHDA, CDR2 SQIVND (reference sequence). This CDR3 contains 15 residues. Deletions cut 3 bases from V and 7 bases from J, with 16 bases between. The CDR3 region is CASSIIPPKKQPQHF. The CDR3 DNA follows: TGTGCCAGTAGTATTATACCGCCTAAGAAGCAGCCCCAGCATTTT. The variable domain in full, completed from reference TRBV19 and TRBJ1-5, reads DGGITQSPKYLFRKEGQNVTLSCEQNLNHDAMYWYRQDPGQGLRLIYYSQIVNDFQKGDIAEGYSVSREKKESFPLTVTSAQKNPTAFYLCASSIIPPKKQPQHFGDGTRLSIL.

The rearrangement joins TRBV28 to TRBJ2-1; a possible D gene is TRBD2 (6 bases). The CDR3 covers 14 residues. The V and J ends lost 7 bases and 1 base respectively, with 11 bases between them. CDR1 is MDHEN, CDR2 SYDVKM, per germline. CDR3 amino acids: CASNGRVSYNEQFF. The CDR3 region has the DNA TGTGCCAGCAACGGGAGAGTATCCTACAATGAGCAGTTCTTC.

The V gene is TRBV18, the J gene TRBJ2-7, with TRBD1 identical over 9 bases. CDR3 length: 15 residues. V trimming: 6 bases; J trimming: 2 bases; junction bases outside the gene matches: 8. Germline CDR1 KGHSH, CDR2 LQKENI. The CDR3 region has the DNA TGTGCCAGCTCCCCCGGGACAGGGCATCCCTACGAGCAGTACTTC. Translating gives CASSPGTGHPYEQYF. The variable domain in full, with the rest retrieved from reference TRBV18 and TRBJ2-7, is NAGVMQNPRHLVRRRGQEARLRCSPMKGHSHVYWYRQLPEEGLKFMVYLQKENIIDESGMPKERFSAEFPKEGPSILRIQQVVRGDSAAYFCASSPGTGHPYEQYFGPGTRLTVT.

This chain joins TRBV9 and TRBJ2-2, with 10 nucleotides matching TRBD2. CDR3 length: 15 amino acids. In germline, CDR1 is SGDLS, CDR2 YYNGEE. The trim removed 0 bases at V and 6 bases at J, leaving 2 bases unmatched. The CDR3 DNA reads as TGTGCCAGCAGCGTAGCCGGGACTAGCGCCGGGGAGCTGTTTTTT. This gives the protein CASSVAGTSAGELFF.

The chain uses TRBV19 and TRBJ2-1; 7 bases agree with TRBD2. The V gene's germline CDR1 is LNHDA and CDR2 SQIVND (reference sequence). The CDR3 covers 16 residues. V shed 3 bases and J 1 base; nucleotides not matched to a gene: 6. The CDR3: CASSMMNGRSYNEQFF. The CDR3 DNA sequence: TGTGCCAGTAGTATGATGAACGGGAGGTCCTACAATGAGCAGTTCTTC.

This clone is termed medium-sized. The chain uses TRBV9 and TRBJ2-3; no clear D. The CDR3 is 14 amino acids. The V gene lost 4 bases and the J gene lost 3 bases, with 12 bases spanning the gap. Germline V gene data show CDR1 as SGDLS and CDR2 as YYNGEE. CDR3 sequence (DNA): TGTGCCAGCAGCTTTTCAAGTCCTACAGATACGCAGTATTTT. Its protein product is CASSFSSPTDTQYF.

V usage is TRBV19 and J usage is TRBJ2-7; weak D call: TRBD1 (7 bases). V was clipped by 1 base and J by 2 bases, with 9 bases between them. Germline V lookup: CDR1 LNHDA, CDR2 SQIVND (reference sequence). CDR3 length equals 14 residues. The CDR3 bases are TGTGCCAGTAGTATAGGCAGGGGGGCCTACGAGCAGTACTTC. It encodes CASSIGRGAYEQYF.

The gene calls are TRBV7-5 and TRBJ2-2; no check of the table's D call, TRBD2, against the DNA was made. TRBV7-5 counts as a pseudogene. The CDR3 is made up of 17 amino acids. DNA of the CDR3: TGTGCCAGCAGCCCCTGGGGTAGCGGGAGGGCCTCCGGGGAGCTGTTTTTT. Protein: CASSPWGSGRASGELFF.

This clone is labeled medium-sized. The chain employs TRBV6-8 and TRBJ1-2, with D uncertain. The germline V gene encodes CDR1 MNHGY and CDR2 SAAAGT. V was shortened by 11 bases and J by 8 bases, with 21 bases between the two germline ends. CDR3 length: 13 amino acids. CDR3 nucleotides: TGTGCCGGAGACAATGGGATGATGGGCGGCTACACCTTC. Translation gives CAGDNGMMGGYTF.

The rearrangement joins TRBV5-1 to TRBJ2-4; D not resolved. The CDR3 has 14 amino acids. Germline CDR1 is SGHRS and CDR2 is YFSETQ. Trimming left V 0 bases short and J 3 bases short, with 7 bases between. CDR3 DNA: TGCGCCAGCAGCTTGGGGATGGGCAAAAACATTCAGTACTTC. As protein: CASSLGMGKNIQYF.

This clone was recorded once. The genes are TRBV19 and TRBJ2-5; D ambiguous. The germline V and J ends were trimmed by 5 bases and 1 base, with 8 bases remaining between them. The CDR3 spans 13 residues. Germline V gene lookup returns CDR1 LNHDA and CDR2 SQIVND (reference sequence). For the CDR3, the DNA is TGTGCCAGTAGTCCGCACACCCAAGAGACCCAGTACTTC. This sequence encodes CASSPHTQETQYF.

V and J are TRBV6-8 and TRBJ2-3, with 10 bases matching TRBD2. V shed 5 bases, J shed 0 bases, and the junction held 2 bases outside the gene matches. CDR3 length: 15 residues. Germline V gene data show CDR1 as MNHGY and CDR2 as SAAAGT. In nucleotides, the CDR3 is TGTGCCAGCAGTCAGACTAGCGGGAGCACAGATACGCAGTATTTT. Translating it yields CASSQTSGSTDTQYF.

V usage is TRBV28 and J usage is TRBJ2-1; the D is unclear. Germline V lookup: CDR1 MDHEN, CDR2 SYDVKM. The CDR3 length is 12 residues. Trimming took 8 bases from V and 2 from J, leaving 7 bases between them. CDR3 region: CASQGPYNEQFF. CDR3 DNA: TGTGCCAGCCAAGGCCCCTACAATGAGCAGTTCTTC.

The rearrangement links TRBV19 to TRBJ2-7, with TRBD1 identical over 7 bases. CDR3 length equals 15 residues. The germline V gene encodes CDR1 LNHDA and CDR2 SQIVND (reference sequence). Unmatched junction bases numbered 8, after V lost 6 bases and J lost 0 bases. The CDR3 loop is CASREGQVGSYEQYF. The CDR3 coding sequence is TGTGCCAGTAGAGAAGGACAGGTAGGCTCCTACGAGCAGTACTTC.

A word on this clone: The germline gene is not matched at one end of the junction; a read error may be the cause. This chain connects TRBV25-1 to TRBJ2-5, with 10 bases lining up with TRBD2. Germline values: CDR1 MGHDK, CDR2 SYGVNS. The CDR3 has 12 residues. This CDR3 is CVSGRGGETQYF. DNA for the CDR3: TGTGTCAGCGGGAGGGGAGGAGAGACCCAGTACTTC.

V usage is TRBV1 and J usage is TRBJ2-7. TRBV1 is a pseudogene. CDR3 length: 15 amino acids. CDR3 amino acids: CASSQVFTRSYEQYF. As DNA, the CDR3 is TGCGCCAGCAGCCAAGTATTCACCCGCTCCTACGAGCAGTACTTC.

J is TRBJ2-4 and V is TRBV25-1; perhaps TRBD1 as D (5 bases). V gave up 3 bases and J gave up 2 bases, with 8 bases separating them. Germline CDR1 and CDR2: MGHDK and SYGVNS. The CDR3 extends over 14 amino acids. CDR3 in amino acids: CASSESGSKNIQYF. Written as DNA, the CDR3 is TGTGCCAGCAGTGAGTCAGGGTCCAAAAACATTCAGTACTTC.

Regarding this clone: An end of the junction differs from the germline gene, which may be a read error. This chain links TRBV18 with TRBJ1-5; D remains ambiguous. The germline gives CDR1 KGHSH, CDR2 LQKENI. The CDR3 is made up of 12 amino acids. CDR3 nucleotide sequence: TGTGCCAGCTCACCAGGGGATCAGCCCCAACATTTT. Residues: CASSPGDQPQHF.

The chain couples TRBV12-1 to TRBJ2-3; the table assigns TRBD1, which was not confirmed against the DNA. TRBV12-1 is described as a pseudogene. The CDR3 has 16 residues. CDR3 DNA sequence: TGTGCCAGCAGCTTGGGACAGAGACCTAGCACAGATACGCAGTATTTT. Its protein is CASSLGQRPSTDTQYF.

Concerning this clone itself: At one end the junction does not follow the germline gene, possibly because of a read error. Residues arising from an ambiguous or unread base are written as X. The chain joins TRBV6-8 to TRBJ1-5; maybe TRBD1 (5 bases). Germline CDR1 MNHGY, CDR2 SAAAGT. The CDR3 consists of 14 residues. CDR3 nucleotide sequence: TGTGYCAGCAGTGGAGGGGACAGCAATCAGCCCCAGCATTTT. Amino acids: CXSSGGDSNQPQHF.

This clone was observed a few times. The chain couples TRBV11-3 to TRBJ2-1, with 8 bases fitting TRBD2. CDR1 is SGHNT, CDR2 YENEEA, per germline. V was pared by 3 bases and J by 0 bases, with 4 bases of the junction left unmatched. The CDR3 consists of 16 residues. In nucleotides, the CDR3 is TGTGCCAGCAGCTTGTTCAGCGGGAGCTCCTACAATGAGCAGTTCTTC. Encoded protein: CASSLFSGSSYNEQFF.

Sample share makes this clone medium-sized. The chain carries TRBV9 and TRBJ1-2; TRBD1 might be the D (6 bases). Trimming took 6 bases from V and 3 from J, leaving 15 bases between them. Germline V gene lookup returns CDR1 SGDLS and CDR2 YYNGEE. There are 14 residues in the CDR3. The CDR3 reads CASKSDSGYYGYTF. The CDR3, as DNA: TGTGCCAGCAAATCGGACAGTGGATACTATGGCTACACCTTC.

This chain connects TRBV19 to TRBJ1-1; D gene uncertain. V was clipped by 5 bases and J by 8 bases, with 18 bases between them. The germline V gene encodes CDR1 LNHDA and CDR2 SQIVND (reference sequence). The CDR3 length is 14 residues. The CDR3 DNA reads as TGTGCCAGTAGTCCTCGAGGCCCCGAGGGCGAAGCTTTCTTT. Its translation: CASSPRGPEGEAFF.

The CDR3 bases are TGTGCCAGCAGTTTCAGGGGACGAAACACCATATATTTT. It yields the protein CASSFRGRNTIYF. The chain is built from TRBV28 and TRBJ1-3, with D maybe TRBD1 (6 bases). Germline V gene lookup returns CDR1 MDHEN and CDR2 SYDVKM. The CDR3 length is 13 residues. With 3 bases removed from V and 5 bases from J, the gap between germline ends came to 8 bases.

This clone was detected only a few times. The chain links TRBV28 to TRBJ2-5, with 7 nucleotides matching TRBD1. CDR1 and CDR2 from the germline V gene are MDHEN and SYDVKM. Trimming took 4 bases from V and 6 from J; bases not matched to a gene: 8. This CDR3 region has 14 residues. Here the CDR3 reads CASSYRQGKKTQYF. The CDR3 DNA is TGTGCCAGCAGTTACAGACAGGGCAAGAAGACCCAGTACTTC. Complete variable domain (other parts from reference TRBV28 and TRBJ2-5): DVKVTQSSRYLVKRTGEKVFLECVQDMDHENMFWYRQDPGLGLRLIYFSYDVKMKEKGDIPEGYSVSREKKERFSLILESASTNQTSMYLCASSYRQGKKTQYFGPGTRLLVL.